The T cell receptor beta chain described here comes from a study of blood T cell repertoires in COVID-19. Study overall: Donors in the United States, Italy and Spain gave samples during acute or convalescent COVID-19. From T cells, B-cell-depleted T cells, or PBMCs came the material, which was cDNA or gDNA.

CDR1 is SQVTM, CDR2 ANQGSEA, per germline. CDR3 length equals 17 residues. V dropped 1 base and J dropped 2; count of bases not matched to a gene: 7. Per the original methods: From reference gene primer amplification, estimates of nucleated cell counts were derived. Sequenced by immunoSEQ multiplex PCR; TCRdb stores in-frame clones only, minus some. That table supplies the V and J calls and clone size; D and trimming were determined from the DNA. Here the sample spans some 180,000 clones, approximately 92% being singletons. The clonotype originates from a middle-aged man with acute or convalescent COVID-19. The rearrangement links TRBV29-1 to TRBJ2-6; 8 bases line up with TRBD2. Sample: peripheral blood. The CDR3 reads CSVEGVQGLAGANVLTF. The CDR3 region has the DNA TGCAGCGTTGAAGGAGTCCAGGGACTAGCTGGGGCCAACGTCCTGACTTTC.